A single sample gave rise to the 13 T cell receptor beta chains below, sequenced in a study of cytomegalovirus exposure and HLA in healthy donors. The PCR ran on 60 Vbeta and 13 Jbeta primers. Using immunoSEQ multiplex PCR, the repertoire was profiled, and TCRdb retains in-frame clones only, with some absent. The table includes approximately 220,000 clones, more than 65% detected once. Sample: PBMCs. These receptors originate from a woman between 25 and 40 years old in good health and CMV-seronegative.

The chain links TRBV11-2 to TRBJ2-1, with 7 bases matching TRBD2. This CDR3 is 14 amino acids long. The V gene's germline CDR1 is SGHAT and CDR2 FQNNGV. The V segment lost 1 base and the J segment 5 bases; nucleotides outside the gene matches: 2. CDR3 region: CASSLASGNNEQFF. In nucleotides, the CDR3 is TGTGCCAGCAGCTTAGCGAGCGGGAACAATGAGCAGTTCTTC.

The genes are TRBV5-4 and TRBJ2-3; D is undetermined. Germline assignment: CDR1 SGHNT and CDR2 YYREEE (reference sequence). V shed 4 bases and J shed 2 bases, with 14 bases lying between them. The CDR3 contains 15 residues. This CDR3 reads CASSLPQYPTDTQYF. In DNA form, the CDR3 reads TGTGCCAGCAGCCTCCCACAGTATCCCACAGATACGCAGTATTTT.

The J gene is TRBJ2-1, the V gene TRBV18; 9 bases map to TRBD2. Germline lookup yields CDR1 KGHSH and CDR2 LQKENI. CDR3 length: 15 amino acids. V was clipped by 6 bases and J by 3 bases; unmatched bases: 6. The CDR3 is CASSRTSESYNEQFF. The CDR3, as DNA: TGTGCCAGCTCGCGGACTAGCGAGAGCTACAATGAGCAGTTCTTC.

This chain uses TRBV7-2 with TRBJ2-1; 7 positions agree with TRBD1. CDR3 length: 17 residues. Looked up from germline, CDR1 is SGHTA and CDR2 is FQGNSA. Trimming removed 5 bases from V and 4 bases from J; junction bases left unmatched: 14. Here the CDR3 DNA reads TGTGCCAGCAGCCAAGGGGGCAGCCCCTTAATTTACAATGAGCAGTTCTTC. Amino acids: CASSQGGSPLIYNEQFF.

The J gene is TRBJ2-1, the V gene TRBV6-1; the match to TRBD1 covers 7 bases. The CDR3 consists of 13 residues. Losses at the gene ends were 5 bases for V and 7 bases for J; bases not matched to a gene: 5. Germline V gives CDR1 MNHNS, CDR2 SASEGT. The CDR3 reads CASSLQDRNEQFF. Here the CDR3 DNA reads TGTGCCAGCAGTCTCCAGGACAGGAATGAGCAGTTCTTC.

This sequence joins TRBV11-3 and TRBJ2-7; D uncertain. The length of the CDR3 is 14 residues. Germline loops: CDR1 SGHNT, CDR2 YENEEA. Trimming removed 1 base from V and 1 base from J, with 8 bases in between. The CDR3 DNA sequence: TGTGCCAGCAGCTTAGGCGGCTTATCCTACGAGCAGTACTTC. Translation: CASSLGGLSYEQYF.

V gene TRBV6-5 combines with J gene TRBJ2-7; no reliable D call. Germline CDR1 reads MNHEY; CDR2 reads SVGAGI. The CDR3 runs to 12 residues. V was shortened by 5 bases and J by 5 bases, with 10 bases between the two germline ends. CDR3: CASSEPQNEQYF. CDR3 nucleotides: TGTGCCAGCAGTGAGCCTCAAAACGAGCAGTACTTC.

The CDR3 is CASSQGYSSGGALGDTQYF. DNA of the CDR3: TGTGCCAGCAGCCAAGGCTATAGTAGCGGGGGGGCGTTAGGGGATACGCAGTATTTT. The gene calls are TRBV4-2 and TRBJ2-3, with 11 bases identical to TRBD2. With V trimmed by 1 base and J by 6 bases, 15 bases remained unmatched. Germline CDR1 and CDR2: LGHNA and YNFKEQ. The CDR3 runs 19 residues.

This clone occurred once. This chain's CDR3 is CASSQRPGTRGETQYF. The CDR3 DNA reads TGCGCCAGCAGCCAAAGACCCGGGACTAGGGGAGAGACCCAGTACTTC. The genes are TRBV4-1 and TRBJ2-5, with 8 bases that match TRBD2. Germline CDR1 is MGHRA and CDR2 is YSYEKL. The CDR3 sequence is 16 residues long. V lost 2 bases to trimming and J lost 4 bases; unmatched junction nucleotides: 9.

The chain employs TRBV30 and TRBJ1-1; 9 nucleotides agree with TRBD1. V was clipped by 1 base and J by 5 bases; unmatched bases: 11. The CDR3 length is 16 residues. Germline assignment: CDR1 GTSNPN and CDR2 SVGIG (reference sequence). CDR3 in amino acids: CAWSADETGGKTEAFF. In DNA form, the CDR3 reads TGTGCCTGGAGTGCAGATGAGACAGGGGGAAAGACTGAAGCTTTCTTT. The full variable domain, in which reference TRBV30 and TRBJ1-1 provide the parts outside the CDR3, is SQTIHQWPATLVQPVGSPLSLECTVEGTSNPNLYWYRQAAGRGLQLLFYSVGIGQISSEVPQNLSASRPQDRQFILSSKKLLLSDSGFYLCAWSADETGGKTEAFFGQGTRLTVV.

The chain combines TRBV29-1 with TRBJ1-1; no firm D call. Germline CDR1 is SQVTM and CDR2 is ANQGSEA. Trimming took off 6 bases at V and 4 bases at J, with 18 bases between the two ends. This CDR3 has 14 residues. CDR3 nucleotide sequence: TGCAGCGTCATCAAAAGACTGGGTGGCACTGAAGCTTTCTTT. Its translation is CSVIKRLGGTEAFF.

CDR3 residues: CASSPGSSVAGGEPDETQYF. In nucleotides, the CDR3 is TGTGCCAGCAGCCCGGGAAGCTCTGTGGCGGGAGGGGAACCCGACGAGACCCAGTACTTC. The chain has TRBV14 and TRBJ2-5, with TRBD2 matching over 9 bases. The ends lost 4 bases at V and 5 bases at J; junction bases unmatched: 23. Germline V gives CDR1 SGHDN, CDR2 FVKESK. The CDR3 runs 20 residues.

This sequence joins TRBV2 and TRBJ2-5, with D possibly being TRBD1 (6 bases). CDR1 is SNHLY and CDR2 is FYNNEI in the germline V gene. The CDR3 runs 12 residues. V lost 7 bases, J lost 5 bases, and 11 bases lay in between. The CDR3 sequence: CASTLGGETQYF. The CDR3 DNA reads TGTGCCAGCACCCTAGGGGGTGAGACCCAGTACTTC.